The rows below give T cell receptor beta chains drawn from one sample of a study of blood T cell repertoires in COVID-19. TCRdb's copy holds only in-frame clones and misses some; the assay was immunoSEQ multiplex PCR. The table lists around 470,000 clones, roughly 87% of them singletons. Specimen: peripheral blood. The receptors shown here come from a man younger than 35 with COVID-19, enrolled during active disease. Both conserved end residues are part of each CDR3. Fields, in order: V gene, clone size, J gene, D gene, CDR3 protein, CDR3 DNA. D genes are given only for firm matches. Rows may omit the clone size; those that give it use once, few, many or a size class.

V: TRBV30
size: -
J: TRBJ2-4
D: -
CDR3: CAWNAGAGTNIQYF
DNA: TGTGCCTGGAACGCTGGCGCGGGTACAAACATTCAGTACTTC

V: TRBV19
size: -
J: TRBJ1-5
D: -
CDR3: CASTTLGTGNNQPQHF
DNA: TGTGCCAGTACCACCCTCGGAACAGGGAACAATCAGCCCCAGCATTTT

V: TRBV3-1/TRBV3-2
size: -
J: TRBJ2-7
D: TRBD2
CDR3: CASSALAGGNEQYF
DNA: TGTGCCAGCTCCGCCCTAGCGGGAGGTAACGAGCAGTACTTC

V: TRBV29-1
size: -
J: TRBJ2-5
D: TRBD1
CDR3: CSVATTGDETQYF
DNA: TGCAGCGTTGCAACGACAGGGGACGAGACCCAGTACTTC

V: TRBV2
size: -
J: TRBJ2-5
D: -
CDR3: CASSAETGQGETQYF
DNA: TGTGCCAGCAGTGCGGAGACGGGGCAGGGGGAGACCCAGTACTTC

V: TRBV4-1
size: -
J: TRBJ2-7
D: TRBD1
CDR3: CASSQDRLYNEQYF
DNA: TGCGCCAGCAGCCAGGACAGGTTATACAACGAGCAGTACTTC

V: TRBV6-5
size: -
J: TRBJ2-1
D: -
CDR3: CASSYRAYNEQFF
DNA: TGTGCCAGCAGTTATAGAGCATACAATGAGCAGTTCTTC

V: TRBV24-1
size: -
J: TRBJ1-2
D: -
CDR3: CATSDLQGYGYTF
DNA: TGTGCCACCAGTGATTTGCAGGGTTATGGCTACACCTTC

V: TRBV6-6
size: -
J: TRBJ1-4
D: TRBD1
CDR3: CASSYLRDSNEKLFF
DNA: TGTGCCAGCAGTTACCTCCGGGACAGCAATGAAAAACTGTTTTTT

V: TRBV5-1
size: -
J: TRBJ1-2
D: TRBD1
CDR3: CASSVAGTGSYGYTF
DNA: TGCGCCAGCAGCGTGGCCGGGACAGGGAGTTATGGCTACACCTTC

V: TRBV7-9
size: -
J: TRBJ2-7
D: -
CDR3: CASSSDRTSLEQYF
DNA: TGTGCCAGCAGCTCAGATCGAACTAGCTTAGAGCAGTACTTC

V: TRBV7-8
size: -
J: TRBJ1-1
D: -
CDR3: CASSQGRETGAFF
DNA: TGTGCCAGCAGTCAAGGCAGGGAAACTGGAGCTTTCTTT

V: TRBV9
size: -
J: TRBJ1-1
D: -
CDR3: CASSASGTRPRATEAFF
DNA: TGTGCCAGCAGCGCCAGCGGAACCAGACCTAGGGCAACTGAAGCTTTCTTT

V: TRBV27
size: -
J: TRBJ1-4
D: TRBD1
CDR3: CASSLSGQGAVEKLFF
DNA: TGTGCCAGCAGTTTATCCGGGCAGGGGGCGGTAGAAAAACTGTTTTTT

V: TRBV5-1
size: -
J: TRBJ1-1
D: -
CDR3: CASSLVSGGNTEAFF
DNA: TGCGCCAGCAGCTTGGTGTCGGGGGGGAACACTGAAGCTTTCTTT

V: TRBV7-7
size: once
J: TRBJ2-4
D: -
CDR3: CASSLAIAGGAQNIQYF
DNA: TGTGCTAGCAGCTTAGCGATTGCCGGGGGAGCCCAAAACATTCAGTACTTC

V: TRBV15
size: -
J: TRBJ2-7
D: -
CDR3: CATSRTQGYEQYF
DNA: TGTGCCACCAGCCGTACACAGGGATACGAGCAGTACTTC

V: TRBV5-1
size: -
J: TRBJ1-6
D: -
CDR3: CASSLYRESPLHF
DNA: TGCGCCAGCAGCTTGTACAGGGAGTCACCCCTCCACTTT

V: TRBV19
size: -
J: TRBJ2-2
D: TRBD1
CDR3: CASADNTGGYTGELFF
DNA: TGTGCCAGCGCGGATAATACAGGGGGGTACACCGGGGAGCTGTTTTTT

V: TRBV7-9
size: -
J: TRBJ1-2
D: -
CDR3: CASSAENRASTF
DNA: TGTGCCAGCAGCGCGGAGAACAGGGCAAGCACCTTC